This T cell receptor (beta chain) emerged from a study of cytomegalovirus exposure and HLA in healthy donors. At the level of the study: Genetic ancestry analysis placed under 90% of the 350 to 500 donors that were genotyped in the Caucasian-associated cluster. Study-wide results and limits: Cytomegalovirus-associated status was assigned to around 160 TCR beta chains. In vitro confirmation showed a few CMV-associated chains to be CMV antigen specific. Later analysis found that TCR beta chains associated with HLA were more clonally expanded than other, equally common chains.

This clone has a handful of counts. As yet, its antigen is unknown. Other nucleotide sequences from this sample produce the same CDR3. PCR used 60 Vbeta primers and 13 Jbeta primers. Method: immunoSEQ multiplex PCR; TCRdb's copy keeps in-frame clones and lacks some. The sample shows roughly 200,000 clones, more than 9.5% of them seen only once. The J segment lost 4 bases and the V segment lost 6 bases, leaving 10 bases of the junction unmatched. This CDR3 comprises 15 residues. Per germline, CDR1 SNHLY and CDR2 FYNNEI. This sequence joins TRBV2 and TRBJ2-5, with TRBD2 identical over 8 bases. Sequencing input: PBMCs. The receptor's source is a man aged 45-65 years in good health and CMV-seropositive. The CDR3 loop reads CASRRSGGTAETQYF. The CDR3 DNA is TGTGCCAGCAGGAGAAGCGGGGGAACCGCAGAGACCCAGTACTTC. The full variable domain, in which reference TRBV2 and TRBJ2-5 provide the parts outside the CDR3, is EPEVTQTPSHQVTQMGQEVILRCVPISNHLYFYWYRQILGQKVEFLVSFYNNEISEKSEIFDDQFSVERPDGSNFTLKIRSTKLEDSAMYFCASRRSGGTAETQYFGPGTRLLVL.